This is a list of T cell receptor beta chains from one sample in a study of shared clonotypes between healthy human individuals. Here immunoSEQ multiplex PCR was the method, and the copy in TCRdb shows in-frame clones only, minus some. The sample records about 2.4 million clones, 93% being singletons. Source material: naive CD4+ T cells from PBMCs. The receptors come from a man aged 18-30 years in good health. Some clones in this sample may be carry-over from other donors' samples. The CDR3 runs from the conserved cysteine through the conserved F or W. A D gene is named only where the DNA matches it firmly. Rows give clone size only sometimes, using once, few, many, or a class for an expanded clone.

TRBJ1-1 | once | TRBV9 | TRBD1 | CASSAGGRNTEAFF | TGTGCCAGCAGCGCAGGGGGCAGGAACACTGAAGCTTTCTTT
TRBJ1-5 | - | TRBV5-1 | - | CASSLDPRGSNQPQHF | TGCGCCAGCAGCTTGGATCCGAGGGGTAGCAATCAGCCCCAGCATTTT
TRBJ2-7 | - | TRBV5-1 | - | CASSGRGGSYEQYF | TGCGCCAGCAGCGGCAGGGGTGGTTCCTACGAGCAGTACTTC
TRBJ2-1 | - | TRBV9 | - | CASPMRAVCYNEQFF | TGTGCCAGCCCGATGAGGGCTGTTTGCTACAATGAGCAGTTCTTC
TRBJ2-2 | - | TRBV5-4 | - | CASSAGTNTGELFF | TGTGCCAGCAGCGCCGGGACAAACACCGGGGAGCTGTTTTTT
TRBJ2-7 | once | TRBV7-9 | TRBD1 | CASSDWAGGAGEQYF | TGTGCCAGCAGCGATTGGGCAGGGGGCGCGGGGGAGCAGTACTTC
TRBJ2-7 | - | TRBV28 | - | CASRVGFSAPYEQYF | TGTGCCAGCAGGGTAGGGTTTTCCGCCCCCTACGAGCAGTACTTC
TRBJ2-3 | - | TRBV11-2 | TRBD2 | CASSYGRASGRGGTDTQYF | TGTGCCAGCAGCTACGGGAGGGCTAGCGGGAGGGGGGGCACAGATACGCAGTATTTT
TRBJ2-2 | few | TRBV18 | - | CASSRGGIANTGELFF | TGTGCCAGCTCACGAGGAGGAATCGCGAACACCGGGGAGCTGTTTTTT
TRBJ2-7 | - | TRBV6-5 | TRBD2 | CASSASGSEYEQYF | TGTGCCAGCAGTGCCAGCGGGAGTGAATACGAGCAGTACTTC